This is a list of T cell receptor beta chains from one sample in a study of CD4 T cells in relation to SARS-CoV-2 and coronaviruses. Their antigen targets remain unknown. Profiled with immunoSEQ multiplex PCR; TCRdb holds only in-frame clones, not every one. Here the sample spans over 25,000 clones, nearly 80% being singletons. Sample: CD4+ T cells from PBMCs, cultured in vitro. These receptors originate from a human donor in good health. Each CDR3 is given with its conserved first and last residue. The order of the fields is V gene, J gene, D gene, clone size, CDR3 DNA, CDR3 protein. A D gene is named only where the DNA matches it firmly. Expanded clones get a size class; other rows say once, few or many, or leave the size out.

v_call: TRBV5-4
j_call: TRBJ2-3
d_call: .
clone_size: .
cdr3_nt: TGTGCCAGCAGCCTGGGACTTGCTGAAAGCACAGATACGCAGTATTTT
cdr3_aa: CASSLGLAESTDTQYF

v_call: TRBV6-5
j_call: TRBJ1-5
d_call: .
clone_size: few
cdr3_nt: TGTGCCAGCAGTTACGACAGCAATCAGCCCCAGCATTTT
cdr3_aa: CASSYDSNQPQHF

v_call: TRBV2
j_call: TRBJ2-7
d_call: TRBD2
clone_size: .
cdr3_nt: TGTGCCAGCAGCGCCCTGGTGGGGGGGGATTACGAGCAGTACTTC
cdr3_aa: CASSALVGGDYEQYF

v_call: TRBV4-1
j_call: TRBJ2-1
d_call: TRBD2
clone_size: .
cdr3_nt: TGCGCCAGCAGCCAAGGGACTAGCGGGAGAGGTCGGCAGTTCTTC
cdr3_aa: CASSQGTSGRGRQFF

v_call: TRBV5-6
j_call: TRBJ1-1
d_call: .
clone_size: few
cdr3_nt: TGTGCCAGCAGTTACAGGGTACACACTGAAGCTTTCTTT
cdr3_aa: CASSYRVHTEAFF

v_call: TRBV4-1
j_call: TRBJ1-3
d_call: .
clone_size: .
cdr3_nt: TGCGCCAGCAGCCAGCGAGGTGGACAGAGCTCTGGAAACACCATATATTTT
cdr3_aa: CASSQRGGQSSGNTIYF

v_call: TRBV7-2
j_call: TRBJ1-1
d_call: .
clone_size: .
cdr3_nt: TGTGCCAGCAGACTCGACCGGGGGAACACTGAAGCTTTCTTT
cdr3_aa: CASRLDRGNTEAFF

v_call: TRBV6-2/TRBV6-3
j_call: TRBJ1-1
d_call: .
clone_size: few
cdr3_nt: TGTGCCAGCAGTTACGACAGGAACACTGAAGCTTTCTTT
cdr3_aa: CASSYDRNTEAFF

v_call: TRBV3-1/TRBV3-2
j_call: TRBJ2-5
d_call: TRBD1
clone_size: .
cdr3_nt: TGTGCCAGCAGCCAAGTCTTTGGCAGGGGGTCACAAGAGACCCAGTACTTC
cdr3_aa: CASSQVFGRGSQETQYF

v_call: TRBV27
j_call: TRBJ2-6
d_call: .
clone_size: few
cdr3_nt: TGTGCCAGCAGACCCCGAGGGAGTGGGGCCAACGTCCTGACTTTC
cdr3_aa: CASRPRGSGANVLTF

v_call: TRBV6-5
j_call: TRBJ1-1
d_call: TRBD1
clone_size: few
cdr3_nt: TGTGCCAGCCGCGAACAGGGGGGTACTGAAGCTTTCTTT
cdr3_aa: CASREQGGTEAFF

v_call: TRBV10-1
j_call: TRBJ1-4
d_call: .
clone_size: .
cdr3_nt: TGCGCCAGCAGTGACTATTCGCGGGACTCGGGAAAACTGTTTTTT
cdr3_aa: CASSDYSRDSGKLFF

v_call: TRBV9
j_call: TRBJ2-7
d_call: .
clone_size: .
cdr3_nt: TGTGCCAGCAGCAGTGATTTATCGTATGACGAGCAGTACTTC
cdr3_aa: CASSSDLSYDEQYF

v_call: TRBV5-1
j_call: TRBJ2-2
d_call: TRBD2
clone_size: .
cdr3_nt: TGCGCCAGCAGACTAGCGGGAGGTACCGGGGAGCTGTTTTTT
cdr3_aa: CASRLAGGTGELFF

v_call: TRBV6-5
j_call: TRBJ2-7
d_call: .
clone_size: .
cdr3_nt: TGTGCCAGCTCCGAATCGGGAAGGGGGGGCGAGCAGTACTTC
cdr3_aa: CASSESGRGGEQYF

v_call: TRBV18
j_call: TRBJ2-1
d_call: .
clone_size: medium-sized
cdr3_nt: TGTGCCAGCTCACTCCCGCTAGGGGAGCAGTTCTTC
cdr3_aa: CASSLPLGEQFF

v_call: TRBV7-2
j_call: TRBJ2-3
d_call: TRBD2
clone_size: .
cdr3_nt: TGTGCCAGCAGCTTAGAGCGGGGGGCGGGGACGCAGTATTTT
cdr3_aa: CASSLERGAGTQYF

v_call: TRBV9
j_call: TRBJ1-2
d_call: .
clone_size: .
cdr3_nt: TGTGCCAGCAGCCCGAGTAAGGGTGGCTACACCTTC
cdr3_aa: CASSPSKGGYTF

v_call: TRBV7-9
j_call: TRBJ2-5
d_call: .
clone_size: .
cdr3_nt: TGTGCCAGCAGCTTCTCAGCGGGCCGACAAGAGACCCAGTACTTC
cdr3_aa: CASSFSAGRQETQYF

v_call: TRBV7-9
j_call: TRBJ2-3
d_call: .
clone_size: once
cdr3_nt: TGTGCCAGCACCCCCCGGGCCAGCCAAAGCACAGATACGCAGTATTTT
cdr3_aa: CASTPRASQSTDTQYF

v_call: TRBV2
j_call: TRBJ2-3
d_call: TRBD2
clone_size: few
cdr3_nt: TGTGCCAGCAGTGAGCGGGGGGGCCCAGATACGCAGTATTTT
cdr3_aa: CASSERGGPDTQYF

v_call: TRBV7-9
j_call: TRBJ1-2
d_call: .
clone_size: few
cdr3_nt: TGTGCCAGCAGCTCCCCGGGTGGCTACACCTTC
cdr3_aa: CASSSPGGYTF

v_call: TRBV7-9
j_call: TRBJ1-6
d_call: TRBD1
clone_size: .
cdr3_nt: TGTGCCAGCAGCTCTCGTGGGACAGATAATTCACCCCTCCACTTT
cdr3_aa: CASSSRGTDNSPLHF

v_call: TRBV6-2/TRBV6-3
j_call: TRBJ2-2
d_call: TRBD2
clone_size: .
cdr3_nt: TGTGCCAGCAGTTACTCGCCTAGCGGGGGAAGCGGGGAGCTGTTTTTT
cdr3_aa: CASSYSPSGGSGELFF

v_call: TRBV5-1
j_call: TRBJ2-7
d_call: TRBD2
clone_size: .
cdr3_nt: TGCGCCAGCAGCTTGCAGGCTAGCGGAGCCTACGAGCAGTACTTC
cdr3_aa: CASSLQASGAYEQYF

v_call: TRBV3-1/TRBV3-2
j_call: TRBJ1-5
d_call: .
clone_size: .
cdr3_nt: TGTGCCAGCAGCCAGGGGGCCGGACAGCCCCAGCATTTT
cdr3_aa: CASSQGAGQPQHF

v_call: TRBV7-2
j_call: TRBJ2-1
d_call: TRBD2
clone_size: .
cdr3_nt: TGTGCCAGCAGCTGGTCTGCGGGAGTGTCGTACAATGAGCAGTTCTTC
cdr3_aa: CASSWSAGVSYNEQFF

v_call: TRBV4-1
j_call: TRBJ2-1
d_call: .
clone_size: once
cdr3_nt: TGCGCCAGCAGCCAAGCCACTTCCGGGCTAAACAATGAGCAGTTCTTC
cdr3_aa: CASSQATSGLNNEQFF

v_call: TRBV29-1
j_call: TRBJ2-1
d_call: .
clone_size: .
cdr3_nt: TGCAGCGTTGAACGGGGGGCAGCAGTCAATGAGCAGTTCTTC
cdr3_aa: CSVERGAAVNEQFF

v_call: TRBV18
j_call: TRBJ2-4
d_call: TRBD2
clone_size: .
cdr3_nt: TGTGCCAGCTCACCAGCGGGAGGGGGCAAAAACATTCAGTACTTC
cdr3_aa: CASSPAGGGKNIQYF

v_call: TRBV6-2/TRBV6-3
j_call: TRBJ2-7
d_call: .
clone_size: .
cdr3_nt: TGTGCCAGCAGTTATACGACCGAAACCCTCTACGAGCAGTACTTC
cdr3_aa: CASSYTTETLYEQYF

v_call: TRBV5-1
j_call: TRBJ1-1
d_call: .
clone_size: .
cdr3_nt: TGCGCCAGCAGCCAGTTCGGACACCTGAACACTGAAGCTTTCTTT
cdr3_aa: CASSQFGHLNTEAFF

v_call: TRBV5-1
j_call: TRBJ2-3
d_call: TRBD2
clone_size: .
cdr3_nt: TGCGCCAGCAGCGCGACTAGCGGGACTAGCACAGATACGCAGTATTTT
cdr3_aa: CASSATSGTSTDTQYF

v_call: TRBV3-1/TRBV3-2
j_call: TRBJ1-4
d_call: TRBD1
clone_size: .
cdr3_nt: TGTGCCAGCAGCCCGGGACAGGGTCCCGGAGAAAAACTGTTTTTT
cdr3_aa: CASSPGQGPGEKLFF

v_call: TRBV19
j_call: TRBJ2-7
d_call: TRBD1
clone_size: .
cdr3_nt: TGTGCCAGTTCGTCGGACAGGGAAGGCGAGCAGTACTTC
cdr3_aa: CASSSDREGEQYF

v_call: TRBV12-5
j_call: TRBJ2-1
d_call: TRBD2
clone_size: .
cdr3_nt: TGTGCTAGTGGTTTGGGACAAGCGGGAGTTGGTCGGAGTGAGCAGTTCTTC
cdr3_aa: CASGLGQAGVGRSEQFF

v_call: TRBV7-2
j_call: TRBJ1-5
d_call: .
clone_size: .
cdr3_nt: TGTGCCAGCAGCTCTCCAGATGAGGGGTGGAATCAGCCCCAGCATTTT
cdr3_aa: CASSSPDEGWNQPQHF

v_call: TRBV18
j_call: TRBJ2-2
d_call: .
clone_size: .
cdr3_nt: TGTGCCAGCTCACCTGACACAGGAGAGAACACCGGGGAGCTGTTTTTT
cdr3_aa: CASSPDTGENTGELFF

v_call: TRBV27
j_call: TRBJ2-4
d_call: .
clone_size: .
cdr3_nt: TGTGCCAGCAGTCTAACAGTCCGAGGAGTCAAAAACATTCAGTACTTC
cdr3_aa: CASSLTVRGVKNIQYF

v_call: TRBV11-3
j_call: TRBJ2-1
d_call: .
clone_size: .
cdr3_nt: TGTGCCAGCAGCCCGGGCGTAGTAGCGGCTTACAATGAGCAGTTCTTC
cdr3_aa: CASSPGVVAAYNEQFF